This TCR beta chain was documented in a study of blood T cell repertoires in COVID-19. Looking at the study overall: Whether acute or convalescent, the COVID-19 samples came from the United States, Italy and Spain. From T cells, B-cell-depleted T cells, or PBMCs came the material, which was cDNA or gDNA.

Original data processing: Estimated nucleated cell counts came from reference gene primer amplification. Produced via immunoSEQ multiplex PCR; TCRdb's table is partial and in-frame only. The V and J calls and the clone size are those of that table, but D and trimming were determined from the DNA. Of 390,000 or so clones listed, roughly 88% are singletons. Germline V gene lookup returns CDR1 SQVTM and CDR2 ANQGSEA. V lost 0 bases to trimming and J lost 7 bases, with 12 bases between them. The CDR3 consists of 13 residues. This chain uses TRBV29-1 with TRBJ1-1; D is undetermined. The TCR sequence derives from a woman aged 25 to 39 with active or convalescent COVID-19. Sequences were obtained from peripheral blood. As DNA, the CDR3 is TGCAGCGTTGAAGATCCCGGTTCCGGTGAAGCTTTCTTT. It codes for CSVEDPGSGEAFF.